These 23 T cell receptor beta chains share one sample of origin, sequenced in a study of T cell repertoires in cytomegalovirus infection. These receptors' antigens are unknown. TCRdb processed the reads anew with MiXCR; each CDR3 protein has one entry. The table lists some 800,000 distinct CDR3 sequences, around a third of them singletons. Material: cultured CD8+ T cells from PBMCs, obtained from culture after CMV antigen stimulation. All receptors come from a human donor in good health (CMV status not recorded). Some clones in this sample may be carry-over from other donors' samples.

This clonotype was detected ten times or more. V is TRBV6-5 and J is TRBJ2-1; 7 nucleotides align to TRBD1. Germline trimming cut 0 bases from V and 3 bases from J; bases unmatched to any gene: 5. Germline V gene sequence: CDR1 MNHEY, CDR2 SVGAGI. The CDR3 totals 16 residues. CDR3 bases: TGTGCCAGCAGTTACTCGGAACAGGGGAACTACAATGAGCAGTTCTTC. Translating gives CASSYSEQGNYNEQFF.

The chain couples TRBV19 to TRBJ1-5; 8 positions match TRBD1. The CDR3 is 16 amino acids. Germline loops: CDR1 LNHDA, CDR2 SQIVND (reference sequence). Unmatched junction bases numbered 6, after V lost 2 bases and J lost 3 bases. The CDR3 loop is CASSISAGGTNQPQHF. CDR3 nucleotides: TGTGCCAGTAGTATATCGGCAGGGGGCACCAATCAGCCCCAGCATTTT.

This clonotype has just a few counts. This sequence joins TRBV6-1 and TRBJ2-5; possible D gene TRBD2, 5 bases. Germline lookup yields CDR1 MNHNS and CDR2 SASEGT. Deletions cut 7 bases from V and 3 bases from J, with 15 bases between. This CDR3 has 14 amino acids. The CDR3 sequence is CASKADGGEETQYF. The CDR3 DNA reads as TGTGCCAGCAAAGCGGACGGTGGAGAAGAGACCCAGTACTTC.

J is TRBJ2-5 and V is TRBV13; D might be TRBD2 (5 bases). V lost 3 bases to trimming and J lost 5 bases, with 19 bases between them. Germline V gene sequence: CDR1 PRHDT, CDR2 FYEKMQ (reference sequence). This CDR3 has 16 amino acids. The CDR3 coding sequence is TGTGCCAGCAGCTTTAGGATGACGGACTCGTGGGAGACCCAGTACTTC. It encodes CASSFRMTDSWETQYF.

This clonotype appeared a few times. The chain combines TRBV28 with TRBJ2-3; possibly TRBD1 or TRBD2 for D (5 bases each). CDR3 length: 14 residues. Germline values: CDR1 MDHEN, CDR2 SYDVKM. The V end was cut by 4 bases, the J end by 0 bases, with 8 bases between. Here the CDR3 DNA reads TGTGCCAGCAGTTGGGACGGTAGCACAGATACGCAGTATTTT. Translation: CASSWDGSTDTQYF.

In its sample, this clonotype was seen a few times. The rearrangement uses TRBV10-3 and TRBJ1-2; no clear D gene. Germline CDR1 reads ENHRY; CDR2 reads SYGVKD. Between the trimmed V and J ends, which lost 4 bases and 4 bases, there was a span of 13 bases. The CDR3 sequence is 14 residues long. The chain's CDR3 is CAISVRGSPYGYTF. The CDR3 nucleotides are TGTGCCATCAGTGTTCGAGGCAGCCCCTATGGCTACACCTTC.

This clonotype was observed a few times. The V call is TRBV20-1, the J call TRBJ2-2; possible D gene TRBD2, 6 bases. Germline V gives CDR1 DFQATT, CDR2 SNEGSKA (reference sequence). This CDR3 has 15 amino acids. V lost 5 bases and J lost 3, with 16 bases in between. The DNA for the CDR3 is TGCAGTGCTGCGGGACCCCGGGGGTACACCGGGGAGCTGTTTTTT. This encodes CSAAGPRGYTGELFF.

The chain has TRBV7-4 and TRBJ1-2, with a weak D call TRBD1 (5 bases). This CDR3 is 16 amino acids long. The V and J ends lost 5 bases and 0 bases respectively, with 16 bases between them. CDR1 is SGHVT and CDR2 is SQSDAQ in the germline V gene. CDR3 amino acids: CASSRTADTSNYGYTF. As DNA, the CDR3 is TGTGCCAGCAGCCGCACGGCGGACACTTCTAACTATGGCTACACCTTC.

The chain couples TRBV12-3 or TRBV12-4 to TRBJ2-7; D is ambiguous. CDR3 length: 12 amino acids. V lost 3 bases and J 7 bases, leaving 10 bases between the germline ends. CDR3 residues: CASSLGDWEQYF. Written as DNA, the CDR3 is TGTGCCAGCAGTTTGGGCGACTGGGAGCAGTACTTC.

This clonotype was found many times. The rearrangement links TRBV7-2 to TRBJ2-7; TRBD2 agrees at 7 bases. This CDR3 is 13 amino acids long. Germline V lookup: CDR1 SGHTA, CDR2 FQGNSA. The junction had 4 bases not matched to a gene; V was cut back by 1 base and J by 7 bases. Here the CDR3 DNA reads TGTGCCAGCAGCTTAGGGGGGGGTTGGGAGCAGTACTTC. Translation: CASSLGGGWEQYF.

CDR3 residues: CASSYHRIRDTREDTQYF. DNA of the CDR3: TGTGCCAGCAGTTACCATCGTATCCGGGACACCCGTGAGGATACGCAGTATTTT. The chain employs TRBV6-1 and TRBJ2-3, with D possibly being TRBD1 (6 bases). This CDR3 is 18 amino acids long. The V end was cut by 5 bases, the J end by 6 bases, with 27 bases between. The germline CDR1 and CDR2 sequences are MNHNS and SASEGT.

A single count supports this clonotype. The V and J genes are TRBV5-5 and TRBJ2-7; D is ambiguous. Germline CDR1 reads SGHKS; CDR2 reads YYEKEE (reference sequence). Trimming pared 1 base from V and 0 bases from J, leaving 8 bases between. This CDR3 has 14 amino acids. The CDR3 is CASSLYWNSYEQYF. CDR3 DNA: TGTGCCAGCAGCTTGTACTGGAACTCCTACGAGCAGTACTTC.

This rearrangement joins TRBV6-8 to TRBJ1-3; D unresolved. Germline lookup yields CDR1 MNHGY and CDR2 SAAAGT. The germline V and J ends were trimmed by 5 bases and 0 bases, with 14 bases remaining between them. CDR3 length equals 16 residues. DNA of the CDR3: TGTGCCAGCAGTACTAGACGGGAAAACTCTGGAAACACCATATATTTT. It codes for CASSTRRENSGNTIYF.

This clonotype appeared many times. CDR3 sequence reads: CASSRRGEEQFF. DNA of the CDR3: TGTGCCAGCAGCCGCCGAGGGGAGGAGCAGTTCTTC. The chain has TRBV7-9 and TRBJ2-1, with D perhaps TRBD1 or TRBD2 (5 bases each). This CDR3 is 12 amino acids long. Looked up from germline, CDR1 is SEHNR and CDR2 is FQNEAQ (reference sequence). V was pared by 5 bases and J by 10 bases, with 12 bases between.

This chain joins TRBV7-9 and TRBJ2-1; D unclear. Trimming shortened V by 5 bases and J by 12 bases, and 14 bases separated the two germline ends. Germline-derived CDR1 and CDR2 are SEHNR and FQNEAQ (reference sequence). The CDR3 totals 12 residues. This CDR3 is CASSPPSLWQFF. Written as DNA, the CDR3 is TGTGCCAGCAGCCCCCCGAGCCTCTGGCAGTTCTTC.

This clonotype was seen more than once but under ten times. The CDR3 DNA reads as TGTGCCAGCAGTCCCCTACTGAGCGGGGCGAACACCGGGGAGCTGTTTTTT. Translation: CASSPLLSGANTGELFF. The chain couples TRBV28 to TRBJ2-2, with TRBD2 identical over 7 bases. This CDR3 region has 17 residues. V dropped 5 bases and J dropped 0; count of bases not matched to a gene: 9. The germline CDR1 and CDR2 sequences are MDHEN and SYDVKM. Looking up the rest from reference TRBV28 and TRBJ2-2 gives the full variable domain: DVKVTQSSRYLVKRTGEKVFLECVQDMDHENMFWYRQDPGLGLRLIYFSYDVKMKEKGDIPEGYSVSREKKERFSLILESASTNQTSMYLCASSPLLSGANTGELFFGEGSRLTVL.

There are a few counts of this clonotype. This chain links TRBV7-9 with TRBJ1-1; 9 bases agree with TRBD1. V dropped 4 bases and J dropped 1; count of bases not matched to a gene: 4. Germline values: CDR1 SEHNR, CDR2 FQNEAQ (reference sequence). The CDR3 extends over 15 amino acids. CDR3 in DNA: TGTGCCAGCAGCTCCAAACAGGGGGCGAACACTGAAGCTTTCTTT. Translated, it gives CASSSKQGANTEAFF.

This clonotype was observed at least ten times. This sequence joins TRBV5-5 and TRBJ2-7; TRBD2 matches 7 bases. The germline V gene encodes CDR1 SGHKS and CDR2 YYEKEE (reference sequence). V trimming: 5 bases; J trimming: 4 bases; junction bases outside the gene matches: 15. The CDR3 is 16 residues long. CDR3 in DNA: TGTGCCAGCAGAAGCTCCCCGGGACTAAACTTTTACGAGCAGTACGTC. It codes for CASRSSPGLNFYEQYV.

Only a few counts were recorded for this clonotype. CDR3 protein: CASSPRSSGYDPEAFF. The CDR3 coding sequence is TGTGCCAGCAGCCCTCGGTCCTCCGGATATGACCCTGAAGCTTTCTTT. This chain connects TRBV9 to TRBJ1-1; D is undetermined. V was cut by 4 bases and J by 6 bases, with 22 bases left in between. This CDR3 has 16 amino acids. Per germline, CDR1 SGDLS and CDR2 YYNGEE.

There are a few counts of this clonotype. Mismatch with germline at one junction end may stem from a read error. J is TRBJ2-2 and V is TRBV7-8, with D tentatively TRBD2 (5 bases). CDR3 length: 15 residues. Germline CDR1 and CDR2: SGHVS and FQNEAQ. CDR3 DNA sequence: TGTGTCAGCAGCTTAGCTAGGTCGGGGACCGGGGAGCTGTTTTTT. Its protein product is CVSSLARSGTGELFF.

About this clonotype itself: One end of the junction does not line up with germline, which may come from a read error. The V call is TRBV7-7, the J call TRBJ2-5; TRBD2 aligns across 9 bases. Germline loops: CDR1 SSHAT, CDR2 FNYEAQ (reference sequence). The CDR3 loop spans 16 amino acids. The CDR3 sequence: CASSFDSGGVQETQYF. The CDR3 DNA is TGTGCTAGCAGCTTTGATAGCGGGGGCGTTCAAGAGACCCAGTACTTC.

This clonotype came up a few times. The rearrangement links TRBV7-6 to TRBJ1-4, with 10 bases aligning to TRBD1. Per the germline V gene, CDR1 is SGHVS and CDR2 is FNYEAQ. The CDR3 covers 16 residues. V was clipped by 5 bases and J by 5 bases; unmatched bases: 8. The CDR3 coding sequence is TGTGCCAGCAGCGCACCCCGGGACAGGGGAAATGAAAAACTGTTTTTT. Translation: CASSAPRDRGNEKLFF.

This clonotype was detected only a few times. The rearrangement joins TRBV10-3 to TRBJ1-2; D might be TRBD1 (5 bases). The CDR3 has 16 amino acids. Germline CDR1 ENHRY, CDR2 SYGVKD. Trimming shortened V by 3 bases and J by 4 bases, and 18 bases separated the two germline ends. CDR3 sequence: CAISDQRQIVSYGYTF. CDR3 DNA sequence: TGTGCCATCAGTGACCAAAGACAGATCGTTAGCTATGGCTACACCTTC.